The 18 T cell receptor beta chains given below trace back to one sample, sequenced in a study of blood T cells in healthy people across ages. The authors ran a second PCR of 7 to 11 cycles using a sample-barcoded 5' primer and a J-beta primer mix. MiXCR, run by TCRdb on the 5' RACE reads, gives a single entry per CDR3 protein. The data hold approximately 780,000 distinct CDR3 sequences, with roughly 24% observed a single time. The data were also submitted as part of a second study, on T cells of mothers and their children.

The source material was blood. The source of these receptors is a boy younger than 18 in good health.

This clonotype was counted a few times. The J gene is TRBJ1-4, the V gene TRBV4-1; D ambiguous. The V gene's germline CDR1 is MGHRA and CDR2 YSYEKL. This CDR3 has 15 residues. The ends were cut back, 1 base at V and 8 bases at J, with 14 bases in the middle. CDR3 DNA: TGCGCCAGCAGCCAAGTTCTGGTTGGGAGAGAAAAACTGTTTTTT. Translating it yields CASSQVLVGREKLFF.

The V gene is TRBV7-8, the J gene TRBJ2-3; 9 nucleotides line up with TRBD1. J was trimmed by 4 bases and V by 0 bases; bases with no gene match: 5. The CDR3 covers 16 residues. Per germline, CDR1 SGHVS and CDR2 FQNEAQ. The chain's CDR3 is CASSLATGGYADTQYF. The CDR3 region has the DNA TGTGCCAGCAGCTTAGCGACAGGGGGATACGCAGATACGCAGTATTTT.

The chain carries TRBV6-2 or TRBV6-3 and TRBJ2-1, with 11 bases that match TRBD2. CDR1 MNHEY and CDR2 SVGEGT come from the germline V gene. The CDR3 length is 15 residues. The V gene end was trimmed by 6 bases and the J gene end by 3 bases; junction bases not matched to a gene: 4. CDR3 amino acids: CASSTGLAVYNEQFF. DNA for the CDR3: TGTGCCAGCAGCACGGGACTAGCGGTCTACAATGAGCAGTTCTTC.

This clonotype was found once. Its ends do not fully match the called genes, so a read error is possible. CDR3 protein: CAGSQDRGGYEQYF. For the CDR3, the DNA is TGCGCCGGCAGCCAAGATCGGGGAGGCTACGAGCAGTACTTC. The chain recombines TRBV4-3 with TRBJ2-7; tentatively, D is TRBD2 (6 bases). The CDR3 length is 14 residues. The germline CDR1 and CDR2 sequences are LGHNA and YSLEER.

V gene TRBV9 combines with J gene TRBJ1-2; D unresolved. Per germline, CDR1 SGDLS and CDR2 YYNGEE. The CDR3 sequence is 14 residues long. The germline V and J ends were trimmed by 0 bases and 8 bases, with 14 bases remaining between them. As DNA, the CDR3 is TGTGCCAGCAGCGTAGATTCCGGCCTGAGGGGCTACACCTTC. It encodes CASSVDSGLRGYTF.

This clonotype has a handful of counts. The chain is built from TRBV28 and TRBJ1-1, with 7 bases fitting TRBD1. Trimming removed 5 bases from V and 0 bases from J; junction bases left unmatched: 6. Germline loops: CDR1 MDHEN, CDR2 SYDVKM. The CDR3 runs 15 residues. CDR3 bases: TGTGCCAGCAGTCCCGGGACAGCCATGAACACTGAAGCTTTCTTT. Its translation: CASSPGTAMNTEAFF.

This chain links TRBV28 with TRBJ2-7, with a weak D call TRBD2 (5 bases). This CDR3 comprises 14 residues. Germline assignment: CDR1 MDHEN and CDR2 SYDVKM. The germline V and J ends were trimmed by 3 bases and 6 bases, with 15 bases remaining between them. CDR3 residues: CASSLRAVLSEQYF. In DNA form, the CDR3 reads TGTGCCAGCAGTTTGAGGGCCGTCCTCTCCGAGCAGTACTTC. The variable domain in full, completed from reference TRBV28 and TRBJ2-7, reads DVKVTQSSRYLVKRTGEKVFLECVQDMDHENMFWYRQDPGLGLRLIYFSYDVKMKEKGDIPEGYSVSREKKERFSLILESASTNQTSMYLCASSLRAVLSEQYFGPGTRLTVT.

This chain uses TRBV7-8 with TRBJ2-5; 9 bases are shared with TRBD1. The germline gives CDR1 SGHVS, CDR2 FQNEAQ. The V gene end was trimmed by 1 base and the J gene end by 5 bases; junction bases not matched to a gene: 8. This CDR3 has 16 residues. The CDR3 DNA reads as TGTGCCAGCAGCTTAGAGGACAGGGGATTGTGGGAGACCCAGTACTTC. Amino acid sequence: CASSLEDRGLWETQYF.

The genes are TRBV12-3 or TRBV12-4 and TRBJ1-1, with D unresolved. V lost 5 bases and J 2 bases, leaving 9 bases between the germline ends. The CDR3 spans 13 residues. The CDR3: CASSPQSNTEAFF. The CDR3 region has the DNA TGTGCCAGCAGTCCACAGAGTAACACTGAAGCTTTCTTT.

The rearrangement uses TRBV12-3 or TRBV12-4 and TRBJ2-7, with a weak D call TRBD1 (5 bases). Trimming removed 10 bases from V and 9 bases from J, with 16 bases in between. The CDR3 spans 11 residues. The CDR3 reads CAIQTVHGQYF. The CDR3 nucleotides read TGTGCCATCCAGACAGTCCACGGGCAGTACTTC.

The table lists this clonotype with many counts. One end of the junction is discordant with germline, which a read error may explain. The chain employs TRBV5-1 and TRBJ2-5, with 7 bases matching TRBD2. The CDR3 has 13 amino acids. CDR1 is SGHRS, CDR2 YFSETQ, per germline. Written as DNA, the CDR3 is TGTGCCAGCAGCTTAGAGGGAGGGGAGACCCAGTACTTC. Its translation: CASSLEGGETQYF.

This clonotype occurred many times. The CDR3 region has the DNA TGTGCCACCGGGACGGGGAGCACAGATACGCAGTATTTT. It codes for CATGTGSTDTQYF. The chain joins TRBV24-1 to TRBJ2-3; D may match TRBD1 or TRBD2 (5 bases each). Germline loops: CDR1 KGHDR, CDR2 SFDVKD. The length of the CDR3 is 13 residues. Trimming shortened V by 9 bases and J by 0 bases, and 9 bases separated the two germline ends.

The rearrangement links TRBV12-3 or TRBV12-4 to TRBJ2-5, with D perhaps TRBD2 (5 bases). This CDR3 is 12 amino acids long. V was clipped by 6 bases and J by 4 bases, with 9 bases between them. For the CDR3, the DNA is TGTGCCAGCAGACCTAGCCCAGAGACCCAGTACTTC. This sequence encodes CASRPSPETQYF.

The chain has TRBV6-1 and TRBJ2-1; no definite D call. The CDR3 length is 12 residues. V was cut by 3 bases and J by 10 bases, with 10 bases left in between. The germline V gene has CDR1 MNHNS and CDR2 SASEGT. CDR3 protein: CASSDGLREQFF. In DNA, the CDR3 is TGTGCCAGCAGTGATGGGTTAAGGGAGCAGTTCTTC.

The V call is TRBV5-1, the J call TRBJ2-5; D call uncertain. V dropped 4 bases and J dropped 7 bases, with 14 bases sitting between them. The CDR3 covers 13 residues. Germline V lookup: CDR1 SGHRS, CDR2 YFSETQ. The CDR3 nucleotides read TGCGCCAGCAGCCCCGATCAAGTTCGGACCCAGTACTTC. Amino acids: CASSPDQVRTQYF.

A note on this clonotype: A read error is possible here, since a much larger clone lies one base away. This sequence joins TRBV29-1 and TRBJ1-6; 9 bases match TRBD1. This CDR3 has 13 residues. V dropped 5 bases and J dropped 8; count of bases not matched to a gene: 4. Germline V gives CDR1 SQVTM, CDR2 ANQGSEA. CDR3 residues: CSVRQGVDSPLHF. Written as DNA, the CDR3 is TGCAGCGTTCGACAGGGGGTGGATTCACCCCTCCACTTT.

CDR3 amino acids: CAWGRDYGYTF. Here the CDR3 DNA reads TGTGCCTGGGGACGGGACTATGGCTACACCTTC. The chain links TRBV30 to TRBJ1-2; D is unresolved. CDR1 is GTSNPN and CDR2 is SVGIG in the germline V gene (reference sequence). V was clipped by 5 bases and J by 3 bases, with 7 bases between them. CDR3 length: 11 amino acids.

This clonotype has just a few counts. The rearrangement uses TRBV10-3 and TRBJ1-6, with TRBD1 as a possible D gene (5 bases). The CDR3 length is 14 residues. The germline V gene encodes CDR1 ENHRY and CDR2 SYGVKD. Trimming took 5 bases from V and 7 from J, leaving 12 bases between them. The CDR3: CAISQTGVNSPLHF. DNA for the CDR3: TGTGCCATCAGTCAAACGGGGGTAAATTCACCCCTCCACTTT.